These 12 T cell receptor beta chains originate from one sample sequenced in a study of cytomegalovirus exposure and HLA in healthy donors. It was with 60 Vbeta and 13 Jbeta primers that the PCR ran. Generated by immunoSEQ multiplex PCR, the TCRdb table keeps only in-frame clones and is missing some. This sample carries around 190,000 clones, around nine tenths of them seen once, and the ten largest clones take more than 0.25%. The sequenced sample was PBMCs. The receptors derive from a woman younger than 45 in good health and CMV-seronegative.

The CDR3 sequence: CASTRQGVLETQYF. The DNA for the CDR3 is TGTGCCAGCACCCGACAGGGGGTTTTAGAGACCCAGTACTTC. The rearrangement joins TRBV6-1 to TRBJ2-5; 9 nucleotides match TRBD1. The CDR3 has 14 amino acids. Germline CDR1 MNHNS, CDR2 SASEGT. The ends lost 7 bases at V and 4 bases at J; junction bases unmatched: 7.

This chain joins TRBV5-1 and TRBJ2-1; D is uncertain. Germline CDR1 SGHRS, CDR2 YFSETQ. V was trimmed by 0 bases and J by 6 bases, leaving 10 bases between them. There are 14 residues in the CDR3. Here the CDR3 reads CASSLDTVTNEQFF. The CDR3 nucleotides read TGCGCCAGCAGCTTGGATACGGTCACCAATGAGCAGTTCTTC.

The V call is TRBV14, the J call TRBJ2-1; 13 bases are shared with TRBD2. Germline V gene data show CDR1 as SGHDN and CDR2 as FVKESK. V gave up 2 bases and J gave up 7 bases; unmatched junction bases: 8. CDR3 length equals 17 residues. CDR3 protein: CASSQTLAGGPWNEQFF. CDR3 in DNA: TGTGCCAGCAGCCAAACACTAGCGGGAGGGCCTTGGAATGAGCAGTTCTTC. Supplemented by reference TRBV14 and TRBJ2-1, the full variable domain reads EAGVTQFPSHSVIEKGQTVTLRCDPISGHDNLYWYRRVMGKEIKFLLHFVKESKQDESGMPNNRFLAERTGGTYSTLKVQPAELEDSGVYFCASSQTLAGGPWNEQFFGPGTRLTVL.

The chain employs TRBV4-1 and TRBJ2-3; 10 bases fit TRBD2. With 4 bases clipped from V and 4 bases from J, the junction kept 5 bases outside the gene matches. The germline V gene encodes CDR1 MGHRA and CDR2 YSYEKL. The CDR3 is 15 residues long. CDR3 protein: CASSPLAGGADTQYF. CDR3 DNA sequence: TGCGCCAGCAGCCCCTTAGCGGGAGGAGCAGATACGCAGTATTTT.

CDR3 sequence reads: CASSLGLADPSRLNEQFF. CDR3 nucleotides: TGTGCCAGCAGCCTTGGACTAGCGGATCCCTCTAGGCTGAATGAGCAGTTCTTC. The genes are TRBV7-8 and TRBJ2-1, with TRBD2 identical over 10 bases. The V and J ends lost 5 bases and 7 bases, in that order; junction bases with no gene match: 17. Germline loops: CDR1 SGHVS, CDR2 FQNEAQ. The CDR3 covers 18 residues.

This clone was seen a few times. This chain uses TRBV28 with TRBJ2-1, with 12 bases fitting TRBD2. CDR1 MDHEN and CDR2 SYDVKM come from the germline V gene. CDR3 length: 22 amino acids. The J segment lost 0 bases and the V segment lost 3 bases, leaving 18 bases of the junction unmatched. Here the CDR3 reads CASSFFPRRASGRESSYNEQFF. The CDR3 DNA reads TGTGCCAGCAGTTTTTTTCCCCGTAGGGCTAGCGGGAGGGAGAGCTCCTACAATGAGCAGTTCTTC.

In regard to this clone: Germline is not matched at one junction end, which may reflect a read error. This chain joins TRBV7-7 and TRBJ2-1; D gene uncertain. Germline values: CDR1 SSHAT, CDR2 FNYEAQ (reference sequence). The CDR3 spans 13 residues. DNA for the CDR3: TGTGCTAGCAGCGCCTTCCTAGAGAATGAGCAGTTCTTC. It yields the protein CASSAFLENEQFF.

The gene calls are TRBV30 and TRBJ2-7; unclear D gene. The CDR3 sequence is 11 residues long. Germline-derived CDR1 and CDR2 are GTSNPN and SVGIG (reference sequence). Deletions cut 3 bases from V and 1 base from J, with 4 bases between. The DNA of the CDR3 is TGTGCCTGGAGCCAGTCCTACGAGCAGTACTTC. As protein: CAWSQSYEQYF.

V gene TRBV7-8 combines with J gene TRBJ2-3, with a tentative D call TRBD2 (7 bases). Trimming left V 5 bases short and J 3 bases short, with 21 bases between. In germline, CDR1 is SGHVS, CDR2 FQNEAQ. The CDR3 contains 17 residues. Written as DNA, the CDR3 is TGTGCCAGCAGCCCCCGGGGGGCGTTAGTGTCAACAGATACGCAGTATTTT. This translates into CASSPRGALVSTDTQYF.

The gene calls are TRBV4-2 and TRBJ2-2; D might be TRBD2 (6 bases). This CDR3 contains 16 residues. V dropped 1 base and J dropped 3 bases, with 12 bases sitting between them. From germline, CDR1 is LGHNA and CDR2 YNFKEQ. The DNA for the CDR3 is TGTGCCAGCAGCCAAGGGGCGGGATCTGACACCGGGGAGCTGTTTTTT. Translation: CASSQGAGSDTGELFF.

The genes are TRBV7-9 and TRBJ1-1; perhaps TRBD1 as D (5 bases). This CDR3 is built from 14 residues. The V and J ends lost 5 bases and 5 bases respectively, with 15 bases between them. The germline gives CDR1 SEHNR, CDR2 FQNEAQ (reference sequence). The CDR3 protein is CASSAGTGGTEAFF. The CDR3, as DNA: TGTGCCAGCAGCGCCGGGACGGGGGGGACTGAAGCTTTCTTT.

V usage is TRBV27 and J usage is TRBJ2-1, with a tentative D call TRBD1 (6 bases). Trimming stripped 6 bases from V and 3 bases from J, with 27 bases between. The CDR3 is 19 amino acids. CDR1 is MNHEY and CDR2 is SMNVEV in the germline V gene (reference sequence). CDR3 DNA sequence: TGTGCCAGCAGCAAAACAACCCTCCTCAGGGGACCCAACTACAATGAGCAGTTCTTC. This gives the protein CASSKTTLLRGPNYNEQFF.